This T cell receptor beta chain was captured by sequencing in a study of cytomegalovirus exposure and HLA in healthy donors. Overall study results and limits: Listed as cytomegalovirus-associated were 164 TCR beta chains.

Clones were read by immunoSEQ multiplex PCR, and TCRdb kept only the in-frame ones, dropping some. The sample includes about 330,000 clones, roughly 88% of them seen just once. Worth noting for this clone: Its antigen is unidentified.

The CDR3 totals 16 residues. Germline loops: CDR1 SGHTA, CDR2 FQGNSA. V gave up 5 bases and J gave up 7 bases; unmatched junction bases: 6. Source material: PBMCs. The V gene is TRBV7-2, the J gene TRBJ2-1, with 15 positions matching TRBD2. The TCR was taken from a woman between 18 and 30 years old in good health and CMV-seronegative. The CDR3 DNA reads TGTGCCAGCAGCCCTGGACTAGCGGGAGGGGGGAATGAGCAGTTCTTC. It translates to CASSPGLAGGGNEQFF. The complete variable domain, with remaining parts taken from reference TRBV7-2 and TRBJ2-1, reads GAGVSQSPSNKVTEKGKDVELRCDPISGHTALYWYRQSLGQGLEFLIYFQGNSAPDKSGLPSDRFSAERTGGSVSTLTIQRTQQEDSAVYLCASSPGLAGGGNEQFFGPGTRLTVL.